This entry is about one T cell receptor beta chain. The antigen is not known. This sample stems from a study of T cells in localized non-small cell lung cancer. Profiling relied on immunoSEQ multiplex PCR, and the TCRdb table lists in-frame clones only, not all of them. The table has tens of thousands of clones, about three quarters seen once. Study results and caveats: Adjacent lung had a median roughly 50 of the 100 largest tumor clones. Because sequencing included only one region (of the tumor), heterogeneity remains possible. Uninvolved adjacent lung, not tumor, had the highest T cell clonality.

Material: PBMCs, obtained before any cancer treatment. This sequence originates from a man between 40 and 75 years old with stage II squamous cell lung carcinoma.

In DNA form, the CDR3 reads TGTGCCAGCCCACTCCCGGGACTAGCGCCAAGCACAGATACGCAGTATTTT. It codes for CASPLPGLAPSTDTQYF. The V gene is TRBV5-8, the J gene TRBJ2-3; 10 bases align to TRBD2. CDR3 size: 17 residues. CDR1 is SGHTS, CDR2 YDEGEE, per germline. V was pared by 7 bases and J by 0 bases, with 11 bases of the junction left unmatched.